One sample yielded the 8 T cell receptor beta chains listed below, sequenced in a study of T cell changes during pregnancy in multiple sclerosis. Data came from immunoSEQ multiplex PCR; TCRdb stores just in-frame clones and leaves some out. The table records tens of thousands of clones, 90% to 95% of them present only once. The specimen was CD4+ T cells from peripheral blood mononuclear cells, collected in the third trimester of pregnancy. The receptors stem from a female donor with multiple sclerosis, enrolled in a pregnancy study.

The chain employs TRBV5-4 and TRBJ1-3; no reliable D call. Germline V lookup: CDR1 SGHNT, CDR2 YYREEE (reference sequence). V was shortened by 0 bases and J by 1 base, with 8 bases between the two germline ends. The CDR3 runs to 15 residues. As DNA, the CDR3 is TGTGCCAGCAGCTTGGGAGAAACTTCTGGAAACACCATATATTTT. It translates to CASSLGETSGNTIYF.

V gene TRBV7-2 combines with J gene TRBJ2-5; the match to TRBD2 covers 10 bases. This CDR3 has 17 amino acids. Trimming removed 6 bases from V and 4 bases from J; junction bases left unmatched: 14. Germline V lookup: CDR1 SGHTA, CDR2 FQGNSA. CDR3 nucleotides: TGTGCCAGCAGTCCTGGCGCTAGCGGGGGCCGGGGAGAGACCCAGTACTTC. Translating it yields CASSPGASGGRGETQYF. The full variable domain, with the rest looked up from reference TRBV7-2 and TRBJ2-5, is GAGVSQSPSNKVTEKGKDVELRCDPISGHTALYWYRQSLGQGLEFLIYFQGNSAPDKSGLPSDRFSAERTGGSVSTLTIQRTQQEDSAVYLCASSPGASGGRGETQYFGPGTRLLVL.

There are a few counts of this clone. The rearrangement links TRBV15 to TRBJ1-5, with a weak D call TRBD1 (5 bases). The germline gives CDR1 LNHNV, CDR2 YYDKDF (reference sequence). The V and J ends lost 1 base and 7 bases respectively, with 8 bases between them. The CDR3 totals 13 residues. The CDR3 DNA reads as TGTGCCACCAGCAGAGGGGGCGCGCAGCCCCAGCATTTT. This gives the protein CATSRGGAQPQHF.

The chain combines TRBV5-1 with TRBJ2-3; D possibly corresponds to TRBD2 (6 bases). V lost 0 bases and J 1 base, leaving 9 bases between the germline ends. Germline CDR1 and CDR2: SGHRS and YFSETQ. The length of the CDR3 is 15 residues. CDR3 loop: CASSLVGGGTDTQYF. The CDR3 nucleotides read TGCGCCAGCAGCTTGGTGGGAGGCGGCACAGATACGCAGTATTTT. The whole variable domain, remainder taken from reference TRBV5-1 and TRBJ2-3, is KAGVTQTPRYLIKTRGQQVTLSCSPISGHRSVSWYQQTPGQGLQFLFEYFSETQRNKGNFPGRFSGRQFSNSRSEMNVSTLELGDSALYLCASSLVGGGTDTQYFGPGTRLTVL.

This clone was counted a single time. V usage is TRBV6-1 and J usage is TRBJ2-7; 7 bases map to TRBD2. Germline values: CDR1 MNHNS, CDR2 SASEGT. The CDR3 totals 17 residues. Trimming cost V 1 base and J 5 bases; bases outside gene matches: 14. CDR3 DNA: TGTGCCAGCAGTGAAGTTTGGGGCCGAGGGAGGGCCAACGAGCAGTACTTC. Translation gives CASSEVWGRGRANEQYF.

The genes are TRBV7-6 and TRBJ1-2; a possible D gene is TRBD1 (6 bases). The CDR3 runs to 18 residues. The germline CDR1 and CDR2 sequences are SGHVS and FNYEAQ. Trimming cost V 2 bases and J 1 base, with 20 bases left between them. The CDR3 DNA is TGTGCCAGCAGCTTACAGAGATTACAGGGAATTTTTAACTATGGCTACACCTTC. Protein: CASSLQRLQGIFNYGYTF.

The chain employs TRBV28 and TRBJ1-2; D might be TRBD1 (5 bases). V gave up 6 bases and J gave up 6 bases, with 17 bases separating them. Looked up from germline, CDR1 is MDHEN and CDR2 is SYDVKM. The CDR3 sequence is 14 residues long. The CDR3 loop reads CASREAGRQNGYTF. The CDR3, as DNA: TGTGCCAGCAGGGAAGCAGGCCGACAGAATGGCTACACCTTC.

The gene calls are TRBV27 and TRBJ1-5, with D hard to call. Germline V gene sequence: CDR1 MNHEY, CDR2 SMNVEV (reference sequence). V shed 3 bases and J shed 0 bases, with 18 bases lying between them. The CDR3 has 18 residues. This CDR3 reads CASSFHLTPRHSNQPQHF. CDR3 bases: TGTGCCAGCAGTTTTCATTTGACACCGCGTCATAGCAATCAGCCCCAGCATTTT.